This TCR beta chain appears in the sequencing data of a study of patients and donors after allogeneic stem cell transplantation (dated by TCRdb to about 2020). This clonotype was seen many times. The antigen it recognizes is unknown. No much larger clonotype is one base removed from it; base qualities were not supplied. V ends up 2 bases short and J 1 base short, with an unmatched junction base count of 6. Taken from the germline V gene (reference sequence), the CDR1 and CDR2 loops are SEHNR and FQNEAQ. The CDR3 contains 16 residues, cysteine and phenylalanine counted. Only the CDR3 DNA is retained, 48 bases long and in frame from the first base. Library preparation employed RT-PCR. Sequencing took place on a NextSeq 550. The raw public reads went through TCRdb reprocessing: fastp at Q25, MiXCR clone calling, in-frame beta chains kept. For every CDR3 protein sequence, its rows merge into one entry that carries the most common genes and DNA. The sample table shows 20,000 or so distinct CDR3 sequences, and approximately 5% are seen once. The ten largest clones take up 35% to 45% of the sample.

The material sequenced was blood, either unsorted or a sorted T cell fraction (not recorded which). This sequence uses TRBV7-9 and TRBJ2-7; 9 bases in the junction line up with TRBD1. This clonotype was obtained from a human donor who was either an allogeneic HSCT recipient or a stem cell or donor lymphocyte infusion donor (not recorded which). It is not recorded whose cells these are; they may come from a transplant donor. In nucleotides, the sequence is TGTGCCAGCAGCTTACGCCCCGGGACAGGGTCCTACGAGCAGTACTTC. This sequence encodes CASSLRPGTGSYEQYF.